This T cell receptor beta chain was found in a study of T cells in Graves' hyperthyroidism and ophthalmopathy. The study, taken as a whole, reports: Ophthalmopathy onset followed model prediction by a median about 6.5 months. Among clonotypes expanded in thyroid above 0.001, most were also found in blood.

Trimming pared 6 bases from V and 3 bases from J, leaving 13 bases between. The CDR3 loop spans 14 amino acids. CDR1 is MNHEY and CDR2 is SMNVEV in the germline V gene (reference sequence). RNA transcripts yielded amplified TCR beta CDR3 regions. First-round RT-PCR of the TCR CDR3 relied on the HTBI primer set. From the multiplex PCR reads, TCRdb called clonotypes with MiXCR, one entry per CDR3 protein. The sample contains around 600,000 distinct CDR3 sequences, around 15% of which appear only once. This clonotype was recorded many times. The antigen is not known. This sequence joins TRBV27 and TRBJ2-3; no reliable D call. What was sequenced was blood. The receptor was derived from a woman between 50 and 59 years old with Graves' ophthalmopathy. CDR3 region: CASSLEGRTDTQYF. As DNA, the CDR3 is TGTGCCAGCAGCCTTGAAGGCCGGACAGATACGCAGTATTTT.